This T cell receptor (beta chain) emerged from a study of shared clonotypes between healthy human individuals. With 4 bases removed from V and 8 bases from J, the gap between germline ends came to 17 bases. Germline-derived CDR1 and CDR2 are LNHNV and YYDKDF (reference sequence). The CDR3 is 14 amino acids. TCRdb keeps only in-frame clones here, not all; method: immunoSEQ multiplex PCR. Among roughly 2 million clones listed, 90% to 97% were seen once. Nashville, Tennessee was home to all donors, each a Caucasian adult. The rearrangement links TRBV15 to TRBJ1-2; no reliable D call. Sequences were obtained from naive CD4+ T cells sorted from blood. Subset described: CD45RA+ positively selected. This TCR derives from a man between 18 and 35 years old in good health. The CDR3 DNA sequence: TGTGCCACCAGCACAGAGACCGGGGTCGGCGGCTACACCTTC. Amino acid sequence: CATSTETGVGGYTF.